Listed here are 23 T cell receptor beta chains from one sample, sequenced in a study of blood T cells in healthy people across ages. PCR was performed a second time for 7 to 11 cycles using a sample-barcoded 5' primer and a J-beta primer mix. TCRdb re-derived calls from the 5' RACE reads in MiXCR, one entry per CDR3 protein. The data hold roughly 800,000 distinct CDR3 sequences, with around 36% observed a single time. Sequencing used blood. Receptors originate from a man aged 18-30 years in good health.

The genes are TRBV7-2 and TRBJ2-4, with no clear D. The end of the DNA fits TRBJ2-7 better, so the J call may be wrong. From germline, CDR1 is SGHTA and CDR2 FQGNSA. This CDR3 has 12 amino acids. The CDR3 is CASRREEYEQYF. CDR3 sequence (DNA): TGTGCCAGCAGAAGGGAAGAGTACGAGCAGTACTTC.

This clonotype was seen a few times. The chain uses TRBV7-9 and TRBJ1-2; the match to TRBD1 covers 8 bases. The CDR3 is 15 amino acids. Trimming took 5 bases from V and 4 from J; bases not matched to a gene: 9. The germline V gene has CDR1 SEHNR and CDR2 FQNEAQ (reference sequence). The CDR3, as DNA: TGTGCCAGCAGCCCCCGACAGGGGACTGTCTATGGCTACACCTTC. Amino acids: CASSPRQGTVYGYTF.

This clonotype was seen more than once but under ten times. J is TRBJ2-7 and V is TRBV6-1; D ambiguous. This CDR3 is built from 13 residues. CDR1 and CDR2 (germline): MNHNS, SASEGT. Trimming removed 3 bases at V and 0 bases at J, with 6 bases between. The CDR3 sequence is CASSDSSSYEQYF. CDR3 nucleotide sequence: TGTGCCAGCAGTGACTCTAGCTCCTACGAGCAGTACTTC.

This chain uses TRBV15 with TRBJ1-5; tentative D call: TRBD1 (6 bases). The ends were cut back, 0 bases at V and 11 bases at J, with 17 bases in the middle. Per germline, CDR1 LNHNV and CDR2 YYDKDF (reference sequence). This CDR3 comprises 15 residues. CDR3 residues: CATSRDRTAIRTQHF. In DNA form, the CDR3 reads TGTGCCACCAGCAGAGATCGGACAGCTATCAGGACCCAGCATTTT.

The V gene is TRBV5-1, the J gene TRBJ2-1; D assignment may be TRBD1 or TRBD2 (5 bases each). Trimming left V 2 bases short and J 9 bases short, with 15 bases between. Germline V gene data show CDR1 as SGHRS and CDR2 as YFSETQ. The CDR3 is 14 amino acids. The CDR3 reads CASSFDWGSGEQFF. CDR3 sequence (DNA): TGCGCCAGCAGCTTCGACTGGGGGTCAGGTGAGCAGTTCTTC.

The chain has TRBV14 and TRBJ2-1; maybe TRBD2 (5 bases). The J call is in doubt because the DNA end fits TRBJ2-7 better. Germline V gene lookup returns CDR1 SGHDN and CDR2 FVKESK. The CDR3 covers 16 residues. In nucleotides, the CDR3 is TGTGCCAGCACCCGACATCCGGGGAGCTCCTACAATGAGCAGTACTTC. The encoded protein is CASTRHPGSSYNEQYF.

The rearrangement uses TRBV20-1 and TRBJ2-3; TRBD1 agrees at 9 bases. Trimming took 5 bases from V and 9 from J; bases not matched to a gene: 3. The CDR3 is made up of 11 amino acids. The germline V gene has CDR1 DFQATT and CDR2 SNEGSKA (reference sequence). CDR3: CSAGTGQTQYF. The DNA for the CDR3 is TGCAGTGCTGGGACAGGGCAGACGCAGTATTTT.

The genes are TRBV5-1 and TRBJ2-1, with TRBD2 identical over 7 bases. Germline trimming cut 4 bases from V and 5 bases from J; bases unmatched to any gene: 6. The V gene's germline CDR1 is SGHRS and CDR2 YFSETQ. The CDR3 loop spans 14 amino acids. The CDR3 protein is CASSMSGVNNEQFF. The CDR3 coding sequence is TGCGCCAGCAGCATGAGCGGGGTCAACAATGAGCAGTTCTTC.

The V call is TRBV7-8, the J call TRBJ1-4; TRBD1 agrees at 8 bases. The CDR3 covers 18 residues. The V segment lost 5 bases and the J segment 4 bases; nucleotides outside the gene matches: 15. Germline CDR1 reads SGHVS; CDR2 reads FQNEAQ. The CDR3 DNA reads TGTGCCAGCAGCCCGTCCTTAGGTGGACAGGGTCATAATGAAAAACTGTTTTTT. It specifies CASSPSLGGQGHNEKLFF.

The genes are TRBV7-9 and TRBJ2-3, with 13 bases fitting TRBD2. Germline V gene data show CDR1 as SEHNR and CDR2 as FQNEAQ (reference sequence). The junction had 10 bases not matched to a gene; V was cut back by 8 bases and J by 11 bases. The CDR3 is 14 amino acids. Here the CDR3 reads CASRIRTSGGLQYF. CDR3 nucleotides: TGTGCCAGCCGAATTAGGACTAGCGGGGGTTTGCAGTATTTT. The whole variable domain, remainder taken from reference TRBV7-9 and TRBJ2-3, is DTGVSQNPRHKITKRGQNVTFRCDPISEHNRLYWYRQTLGQGPEFLTYFQNEAQLEKSRLLSDRFSAERPKGSFSTLEIQRTEQGDSAMYLCASRIRTSGGLQYFGPGTRLTVL.

V gene TRBV20-1 combines with J gene TRBJ1-6, with 7 positions matching TRBD1. The CDR3 is made up of 14 amino acids. V trimming: 6 bases; J trimming: 8 bases; junction bases outside the gene matches: 10. CDR1 and CDR2 from the germline V gene are DFQATT and SNEGSKA (reference sequence). The CDR3 region is CSAKGGIRDSPLHF. CDR3 coding DNA: TGCAGTGCCAAAGGGGGCATTCGTGATTCACCCCTCCACTTT.

This clonotype was observed a handful of times. V and J are TRBV5-1 and TRBJ2-1, with 9 nucleotides matching TRBD2. CDR1 is SGHRS and CDR2 is YFSETQ in the germline V gene. V dropped 2 bases and J dropped 0; count of bases not matched to a gene: 6. The length of the CDR3 is 17 residues. CDR3 residues: CASSLLAGVTSYNEQFF. In DNA, the CDR3 is TGCGCCAGCAGCTTATTAGCGGGGGTCACCTCCTACAATGAGCAGTTCTTC.

This chain connects TRBV7-8 to TRBJ1-4; D not certain. The CDR3 is 14 residues long. Trimming shortened V by 8 bases and J by 8 bases, and 18 bases separated the two germline ends. CDR1 and CDR2 (germline): SGHVS, FQNEAQ. CDR3 sequence (DNA): TGTGCCAGCGGTGGGCAGCGGATGTGGGAAAAACTGTTTTTT. As protein: CASGGQRMWEKLFF.

This clonotype was counted at least ten times. The chain uses TRBV20-1 and TRBJ2-7; weak D call: TRBD2 (5 bases). V was pared by 0 bases and J by 0 bases, with 9 bases between. The germline V gene encodes CDR1 DFQATT and CDR2 SNEGSKA (reference sequence). The CDR3 runs 14 residues. As DNA, the CDR3 is TGCAGTGCTAGAGATGACCGGGGCTCCTACGAGCAGTACTTC. Translation: CSARDDRGSYEQYF.

The chain links TRBV15 to TRBJ2-1; 9 bases map to TRBD2. From germline, CDR1 is LNHNV and CDR2 YYDKDF (reference sequence). V was clipped by 0 bases and J by 4 bases; unmatched bases: 7. CDR3 length: 17 amino acids. CDR3 bases: TGTGCCACCAGCAGAGAGGTAGCGGGGGATAGGTACAATGAGCAGTTCTTC. Encoded protein: CATSREVAGDRYNEQFF. Filled out from reference TRBV15 and TRBJ2-1, the complete variable domain reads DAMVIQNPRYQVTQFGKPVTLSCSQTLNHNVMYWYQQKSSQAPKLLFHYYDKDFNNEADTPDNFQSRRPNTSFCFLDIRSPGLGDTAMYLCATSREVAGDRYNEQFFGPGTRLTVL.

This clonotype showed up just a few times. The chain couples TRBV20-1 to TRBJ2-7; TRBD1 matches at 8 bases. Germline CDR1 is DFQATT and CDR2 is SNEGSKA (reference sequence). J lost 4 bases, V lost 0 bases, and 5 bases had no gene match. The CDR3 loop spans 14 amino acids. The CDR3 loop reads CSARDPRGQYEQYF. CDR3 in DNA: TGCAGTGCTAGAGATCCCAGGGGGCAATACGAGCAGTACTTC.

This clonotype appeared a few times. The V and J genes are TRBV7-2 and TRBJ2-1; the match to TRBD1 covers 9 bases. Trimming cost V 5 bases and J 11 bases; bases outside gene matches: 16. Germline V gene data show CDR1 as SGHTA and CDR2 as FQGNSA. The CDR3 covers 16 residues. CDR3 residues: CASSRTGQGPTGKQFF. The CDR3 nucleotides read TGTGCCAGCAGCCGAACAGGACAGGGGCCCACTGGGAAGCAGTTCTTC.

The chain is built from TRBV20-1 and TRBJ1-1; perhaps TRBD1 as D (5 bases). Germline CDR1 is DFQATT and CDR2 is SNEGSKA (reference sequence). V lost 5 bases and J lost 1, with 8 bases in between. CDR3 size: 12 residues. The DNA of the CDR3 is TGCAGTGCTTACCAGGGGAACACTGAAGCTTTCTTT. This codes for CSAYQGNTEAFF.

In its sample, this clonotype was seen many times. J is TRBJ2-7 and V is TRBV21-1; whether TRBD1, the table's D call, matches the DNA was not checked. TRBV21-1 is reported as a pseudogene. The CDR3 spans 17 residues. The CDR3, as DNA: TGTGCCAGCAGCAAAGGGAGGAAGAGGGGGAATAAGGACGAGCAGTACTTC. Amino acids: CASSKGRKRGNKDEQYF.

The chain links TRBV20-1 to TRBJ1-2, with TRBD1 matching over 7 bases. This CDR3 has 13 amino acids. Germline CDR1 DFQATT, CDR2 SNEGSKA (reference sequence). The ends lost 6 bases at V and 2 bases at J; junction bases unmatched: 6. CDR3 nucleotides: TGCAGTGCCAAAGGACAGGCCAACTATGGCTACACCTTC. Its translation: CSAKGQANYGYTF.

This clonotype was detected a few times. This chain links TRBV7-2 with TRBJ2-3; no clear D. Trimming shortened V by 1 base and J by 2 bases, and 10 bases separated the two germline ends. The length of the CDR3 is 15 residues. The germline CDR1 and CDR2 sequences are SGHTA and FQGNSA. The CDR3 spells CASSLEMADTDTQYF. CDR3 sequence (DNA): TGTGCCAGCAGCTTAGAGATGGCAGACACAGATACGCAGTATTTT.

This clonotype was seen a few times. This chain links TRBV6-6 with TRBJ2-4, with a weak D call TRBD1 (5 bases). The J call may be incorrect, as the DNA end agrees better with TRBJ2-7. Germline loops: CDR1 MNHNY, CDR2 SVGAGI (reference sequence). The CDR3 is made up of 13 amino acids. This CDR3 is CASSDQQDYEQYF. The DNA of the CDR3 is TGTGCCAGCAGTGACCAACAGGATTACGAGCAGTACTTC.

This clonotype has only a few counts. This chain uses TRBV9 with TRBJ1-1; TRBD1 agrees at 7 bases. This CDR3 spans 14 amino acids. The V gene end was trimmed by 4 bases and the J gene end by 6 bases; junction bases not matched to a gene: 9. Germline-derived CDR1 and CDR2 are SGDLS and YYNGEE. The CDR3 DNA reads TGTGCCAGCAGCAATATTTACAGGGGAGCTGAAGCTTTCTTT. This codes for CASSNIYRGAEAFF.